This T cell receptor (beta chain) was observed in a study of beta chain features in type 1 diabetes. Study in general: Regarding age, gender and cell yields, patients proved similar to healthy donors.

Expressed TCRB transcripts were sequenced, since all the RNA that had been isolated was reverse transcribed. Using immunoSEQ multiplex PCR, the repertoire was profiled, and TCRdb retains in-frame clones only, with some absent. There are 430,000 or so clones in the sample; about an eighth occur only once, and approximately 0.045% lies in the top ten. In germline, CDR1 is LNHNV, CDR2 YYDKDF (reference sequence). V was cut by 1 base and J by 7 bases, with 19 bases left in between. CDR3 size: 16 residues. What was sequenced was naive CD4+ T cells from blood. This receptor was obtained from a young woman in good health. The chain is built from TRBV15 and TRBJ2-5; D is possibly TRBD1 or TRBD2 (5 bases each). This CDR3 reads CATSRVAWGRLVTQYF. The CDR3 region has the DNA TGTGCCACCAGCAGAGTGGCGTGGGGACGATTGGTGACCCAGTACTTC.